The 22 T cell receptor beta chains below were found in one sample sequenced in a study of cytomegalovirus exposure and HLA in healthy donors. PCR amplification relied on 60 Vbeta primers (plus 13 Jbeta primers). Sequencing used immunoSEQ multiplex PCR; TCRdb keeps in-frame clones, though not all of them. The sample contains about 170,000 clones, around 73% of which appear only once. Sequencing was performed on PBMCs. The receptor set was obtained from a woman between 18 and 29 years old in good health and CMV-seropositive.

The rearrangement links TRBV28 to TRBJ1-2, with D tentatively TRBD1 (6 bases). The CDR3 totals 16 residues. The germline V gene encodes CDR1 MDHEN and CDR2 SYDVKM. Trimming cost V 1 base and J 6 bases, with 18 bases left between them. This CDR3 reads CASSLLLGDTEDGYTF. In DNA form, the CDR3 reads TGTGCCAGCAGTTTATTATTGGGGGACACTGAGGATGGCTACACCTTC.

The V and J genes are TRBV5-1 and TRBJ2-6, with D unclear. The length of the CDR3 is 15 residues. The germline V and J ends were trimmed by 0 bases and 2 bases, with 6 bases remaining between them. The germline gives CDR1 SGHRS, CDR2 YFSETQ. The CDR3 loop is CASSLETAGANVLTF. The CDR3 nucleotides are TGCGCCAGCAGCTTGGAAACAGCTGGGGCCAACGTCCTGACTTTC.

The chain is built from TRBV18 and TRBJ1-6, with 9 bases matching TRBD1. Germline CDR1 KGHSH, CDR2 LQKENI. CDR3 length: 15 residues. After removal of 3 bases from V and 8 bases from J, the junction contained 5 bases not matched to a gene. In DNA form, the CDR3 reads TGTGCCAGCTCACCCTTGGGACAGGGTGATTCACCCCTCCACTTT. Amino acids: CASSPLGQGDSPLHF.

The J gene is TRBJ2-4, the V gene TRBV6-7; TRBD2 matches 9 bases. Being an ORF, TRBV6-7 has a function that is uncertain. Trimming took 0 bases from V and 1 from J; bases not matched to a gene: 22. The CDR3 runs to 23 residues. The CDR3 is CASSYSPSGALFRLRGAKNIQYF. As DNA, the CDR3 is TGTGCCAGCAGTTACTCCCCTAGCGGGGCCCTCTTCCGACTTCGAGGGGCCAAAAACATTCAGTACTTC.

The chain is built from TRBV6-1 and TRBJ1-2; the D is unclear. The CDR3 runs 15 residues. V lost 2 bases, J lost 4 bases, and 14 bases lay in between. Germline CDR1 MNHNS, CDR2 SASEGT. CDR3 residues: CASSEIPASGYGYTF. The DNA of the CDR3 is TGTGCCAGCAGTGAAATTCCCGCCTCGGGCTATGGCTACACCTTC.

This chain joins TRBV4-3 and TRBJ2-1; TRBD2 matches 9 bases. In germline, CDR1 is LGHNA, CDR2 YSLEER. The CDR3 spans 17 residues. J lost 6 bases, V lost 1 base, and 10 bases had no gene match. The CDR3 is CASSQAPWLAGSNEQFF. The CDR3 DNA follows: TGCGCCAGCAGCCAAGCGCCTTGGCTAGCGGGGAGCAATGAGCAGTTCTTC.

V is TRBV7-9 and J is TRBJ1-2; TRBD1 matches at 7 bases. The ends lost 5 bases at V and 8 bases at J; junction bases unmatched: 17. The CDR3 extends over 16 amino acids. The germline gives CDR1 SEHNR, CDR2 FQNEAQ (reference sequence). The CDR3 region is CASSPPAEVRGQGYTF. The CDR3 DNA sequence: TGTGCCAGCAGCCCGCCGGCGGAGGTGAGGGGGCAGGGCTACACCTTC.

The V call is TRBV5-8, the J call TRBJ2-2; no clear D. V lost 4 bases and J 4 bases, leaving 11 bases between the germline ends. Germline values: CDR1 SGHTS, CDR2 YDEGEE. The CDR3 runs 14 residues. CDR3 nucleotide sequence: TGTGCCAGCAGCCAGTACCGCAGCACCGGGGAGCTGTTTTTT. Its protein product is CASSQYRSTGELFF.

The V gene is TRBV2, the J gene TRBJ2-5; the D gene is possibly TRBD2 (5 bases). The J call may be in error: the DNA end matches TRBJ2-7 better. The CDR3 runs to 15 residues. Germline CDR1 SNHLY, CDR2 FYNNEI. The CDR3 loop reads CASSARAEATYEQYF. CDR3 DNA: TGTGCCAGCAGTGCCAGAGCGGAGGCCACCTACGAGCAGTACTTC.

V gene TRBV6-1 combines with J gene TRBJ1-1; D is ambiguous. The CDR3 extends over 13 amino acids. Germline V gene data show CDR1 as MNHNS and CDR2 as SASEGT. V dropped 6 bases and J dropped 1 base, with 9 bases sitting between them. The CDR3 protein is CASSGLKNTEAFF. The DNA of the CDR3 is TGTGCCAGCAGCGGACTCAAGAACACTGAAGCTTTCTTT.

V usage is TRBV2 and J usage is TRBJ2-2; 9 nucleotides line up with TRBD2. In germline, CDR1 is SNHLY, CDR2 FYNNEI. V lost 5 bases, J lost 5 bases, and 9 bases stayed unmatched. The CDR3 sequence is 16 residues long. The CDR3 is CASSYPGTSRTGELFF. CDR3 bases: TGTGCCAGCAGTTACCCCGGGACTAGCAGGACCGGGGAGCTGTTTTTT.

This clone appeared a single time. This chain uses TRBV29-1 with TRBJ2-1, with TRBD1 matching over 7 bases. J gave up 6 bases and V 5 bases, and 7 bases lay outside the gene matches. The CDR3 spans 13 residues. From germline, CDR1 is SQVTM and CDR2 ANQGSEA. The CDR3 DNA reads as TGCAGCGTTCACAGGGGCGTCCCCAATGAGCAGTTCTTC. Its translation is CSVHRGVPNEQFF.

The V gene is TRBV30, the J gene TRBJ1-2, with unresolved D. The germline V and J ends were trimmed by 1 base and 2 bases, with 11 bases remaining between them. Germline assignment: CDR1 GTSNPN and CDR2 SVGIG (reference sequence). The CDR3 extends over 14 amino acids. The CDR3 is CAWSGRPLNYGYTF. The CDR3 DNA sequence: TGTGCCTGGAGTGGGCGGCCTCTCAACTATGGCTACACCTTC.

This chain links TRBV6-1 with TRBJ2-7; a possible D gene is TRBD1 (5 bases). Germline CDR1 is MNHNS and CDR2 is SASEGT. The CDR3 runs 18 residues. Deletions cut 0 bases from V and 1 base from J, with 19 bases between. CDR3 coding DNA: TGTGCCAGCAGTGAAGCGCTAGTGGGGCGGTCGGGTTCCTACGAGCAGTACTTC. Its protein is CASSEALVGRSGSYEQYF.

This clone was seen a handful of times. The gene calls are TRBV19 and TRBJ1-2; 8 bases agree with TRBD1. V gave up 5 bases and J gave up 4 bases; unmatched junction bases: 3. The CDR3 is 13 residues long. Per the germline V gene, CDR1 is LNHDA and CDR2 is SQIVND (reference sequence). The CDR3 sequence: CASSGQGRYGYTF. DNA for the CDR3: TGTGCCAGTAGTGGACAGGGCCGCTATGGCTACACCTTC.

This chain links TRBV7-9 with TRBJ2-1, with 11 positions matching TRBD2. V trimming: 5 bases; J trimming: 8 bases; junction bases outside the gene matches: 8. The V gene's germline CDR1 is SEHNR and CDR2 FQNEAQ (reference sequence). The CDR3 is made up of 15 amino acids. The CDR3 here is CASSEIAGGLHEQFF. The CDR3 bases are TGTGCCAGCAGCGAAATAGCGGGGGGGCTCCATGAGCAGTTCTTC.

The chain couples TRBV6-6 to TRBJ1-5; TRBD1 is a possible D gene (5 bases). Germline V gene lookup returns CDR1 MNHNY and CDR2 SVGAGI (reference sequence). This CDR3 comprises 16 residues. The V end was cut by 1 base, the J end by 1 base, with 11 bases between. CDR3 nucleotide sequence: TGTGCCAGCAGTTACTACAGGACGGCAAGCAATCAGCCCCAGCATTTT. This translates into CASSYYRTASNQPQHF.

The V and J genes are TRBV15 and TRBJ2-5; 9 bases map to TRBD1. V lost 0 bases, J lost 3 bases, and 5 bases stayed unmatched. The length of the CDR3 is 16 residues. CDR1 is LNHNV, CDR2 YYDKDF, per germline (reference sequence). The CDR3: CATSRDLGQGKETQYF. In DNA, the CDR3 is TGTGCCACCAGCAGAGATCTCGGACAGGGGAAAGAGACCCAGTACTTC.

The chain links TRBV2 to TRBJ2-5; 10 nucleotides agree with TRBD2. Germline V gene sequence: CDR1 SNHLY, CDR2 FYNNEI. V lost 7 bases to trimming and J lost 3 bases; unmatched junction nucleotides: 8. The CDR3 is made up of 15 amino acids. Here the CDR3 reads CASNLATSGEETQYF. In DNA, the CDR3 is TGTGCCAGCAACCTAGCAACTAGCGGGGAAGAGACCCAGTACTTC.

The rearrangement joins TRBV6-1 to TRBJ1-2; weak D call: TRBD1 (5 bases). This CDR3 comprises 14 residues. Germline-derived CDR1 and CDR2 are MNHNS and SASEGT. With 5 bases removed from V and 4 bases from J, the gap between germline ends came to 14 bases. CDR3 in amino acids: CASSPRPDIYGYTF. In nucleotides, the CDR3 is TGTGCCAGCAGTCCCCGTCCGGACATCTATGGCTACACCTTC.

The J gene is TRBJ1-4, the V gene TRBV5-1; a possible D gene is TRBD1 (6 bases). V was trimmed by 2 bases and J by 2 bases, leaving 7 bases between them. The germline gives CDR1 SGHRS, CDR2 YFSETQ. The CDR3 covers 14 residues. CDR3 sequence: CASSFQGTNEKLFF. The CDR3, as DNA: TGCGCCAGCAGCTTCCAGGGGACTAATGAAAAACTGTTTTTT.

The chain carries TRBV18 and TRBJ1-6; D is ambiguous. CDR3 size: 17 residues. The V and J ends lost 1 base and 6 bases respectively, with 16 bases between them. CDR1 and CDR2 (germline): KGHSH, LQKENI. The CDR3 sequence: CASSPLILERGNSPLHF. The CDR3 DNA sequence: TGTGCCAGCTCACCACTAATTCTCGAACGGGGTAATTCACCCCTCCACTTT. The complete variable domain, with remaining parts taken from reference TRBV18 and TRBJ1-6, reads NAGVMQNPRHLVRRRGQEARLRCSPMKGHSHVYWYRQLPEEGLKFMVYLQKENIIDESGMPKERFSAEFPKEGPSILRIQQVVRGDSAAYFCASSPLILERGNSPLHFGNGTRLTVT.